The rows below give T cell receptor beta chains drawn from one sample of a study of early T cells in non-severe SARS-CoV-2 infection. TCRdb re-called the 5' RACE reads with MiXCR, one entry per CDR3 protein. The sample contains 20,000 to 30,000 distinct CDR3 sequences, 5.1% of which appear only once. Input material: whole blood. Source of these receptors: an adult who was a healthcare worker with PCR-confirmed SARS-CoV-2 infection or an uninfected control (not recorded which). Each CDR3 is given with its conserved first and last residue. Fields, in order: J gene, D gene, V gene, clone size, CDR3 protein, CDR3 DNA. A D gene is named only where the DNA matches it firmly. Not every row has a clone size; where given, it reads once, few, many or a size class.

J gene: TRBJ1-5; D gene: NA; V gene: TRBV3-1; clone size: NA; CDR3 protein: CASSQGASNQPQHF; CDR3 DNA: TGTGCCAGCAGCCAGGGTGCGAGCAATCAGCCCCAGCATTTT
J gene: TRBJ2-5; D gene: TRBD2; V gene: TRBV12-3/TRBV12-4; clone size: NA; CDR3 protein: CASSLGLAGVGETQYF; CDR3 DNA: TGTGCCAGCAGTCTTGGGCTAGCGGGGGTTGGGGAGACCCAGTACTTC
J gene: TRBJ2-5; D gene: NA; V gene: TRBV12-5; clone size: many; CDR3 protein: CASVRAGIQETQYF; CDR3 DNA: TGTGCTAGTGTCCGCGCTGGGATCCAAGAGACCCAGTACTTC
J gene: TRBJ2-5; D gene: TRBD1; V gene: TRBV10-3; clone size: many; CDR3 protein: CAISGQGAEETQYF; CDR3 DNA: TGTGCCATCAGCGGACAGGGGGCTGAAGAGACCCAGTACTTC
J gene: TRBJ2-3; D gene: NA; V gene: TRBV5-4; clone size: few; CDR3 protein: CASSIGTADTQYF; CDR3 DNA: TGTGCCAGCAGCATCGGGACTGCAGATACGCAGTATTTT
J gene: TRBJ2-2; D gene: NA; V gene: TRBV7-9; clone size: few; CDR3 protein: CASSLVRHTGELFF; CDR3 DNA: TGTGCCAGCAGCTTAGTTCGTCACACCGGGGAGCTGTTTTTT
J gene: TRBJ1-1; D gene: NA; V gene: TRBV11-2; clone size: few; CDR3 protein: CASTIGNTEAFF; CDR3 DNA: TGTGCCAGCACCATTGGAAACACTGAAGCTTTCTTT
J gene: TRBJ2-3; D gene: NA; V gene: TRBV24-1; clone size: few; CDR3 protein: CATSDFNEGTDTQYF; CDR3 DNA: TGTGCCACCAGTGATTTTAATGAGGGGACAGATACGCAGTATTTT
J gene: TRBJ2-3; D gene: NA; V gene: TRBV29-1; clone size: NA; CDR3 protein: CSVESSGRTDTQYF; CDR3 DNA: TGCAGCGTTGAAAGTTCAGGCAGAACAGATACGCAGTATTTT
J gene: TRBJ1-1; D gene: NA; V gene: TRBV14; clone size: many; CDR3 protein: CASRQQTNTEAFF; CDR3 DNA: TGTGCCAGCAGACAGCAGACGAACACTGAAGCTTTCTTT
J gene: TRBJ2-3; D gene: NA; V gene: TRBV3-1; clone size: few; CDR3 protein: CASSQAGFGDTQYF; CDR3 DNA: TGTGCCAGCAGCCAAGCCGGGTTTGGAGATACGCAGTATTTT
J gene: TRBJ2-3; D gene: NA; V gene: TRBV12-3/TRBV12-4; clone size: many; CDR3 protein: CASSLMGSTDTQYF; CDR3 DNA: TGTGCCAGCAGTTTAATGGGATCCACAGATACGCAGTATTTT
J gene: TRBJ2-3; D gene: NA; V gene: TRBV30; clone size: many; CDR3 protein: CAWSGSSADTQYF; CDR3 DNA: TGTGCCTGGAGTGGGTCCAGTGCAGATACGCAGTATTTT
J gene: TRBJ1-5; D gene: NA; V gene: TRBV7-9; clone size: many; CDR3 protein: CASSIRGDGNQPQHF; CDR3 DNA: TGTGCCAGCAGCATCAGGGGTGATGGCAATCAGCCCCAGCATTTT
J gene: TRBJ2-2; D gene: NA; V gene: TRBV5-1; clone size: many; CDR3 protein: CASSLDPPVSTGELFF; CDR3 DNA: TGCGCCAGCAGCTTGGACCCCCCTGTTAGCACCGGGGAGCTGTTTTTT
J gene: TRBJ1-5; D gene: NA; V gene: TRBV5-1; clone size: many; CDR3 protein: CASSLAGNNQPQHF; CDR3 DNA: TGCGCCAGCAGCTTGGCAGGGAACAATCAGCCCCAGCATTTT
J gene: TRBJ2-5; D gene: TRBD2; V gene: TRBV13; clone size: once; CDR3 protein: CASSSTSGQETQYF; CDR3 DNA: TGTGCCAGCAGCTCGACTAGCGGACAAGAGACCCAGTACTTC
J gene: TRBJ2-5; D gene: NA; V gene: TRBV12-5; clone size: many; CDR3 protein: CASGDRDTSWETQYF; CDR3 DNA: TGTGCTAGTGGAGACCGGGACACCTCCTGGGAGACCCAGTACTTC
J gene: TRBJ2-7; D gene: NA; V gene: TRBV20-1; clone size: many; CDR3 protein: CSARDRTTNEQYF; CDR3 DNA: TGCAGTGCTAGGGACCGGACAACGAACGAGCAGTACTTC
J gene: TRBJ2-3; D gene: NA; V gene: TRBV6-5; clone size: many; CDR3 protein: CASSYGRGRTDTQYF; CDR3 DNA: TGTGCCAGCAGTTACGGGAGGGGGCGAACAGATACGCAGTATTTT
J gene: TRBJ2-7; D gene: TRBD1; V gene: TRBV5-1; clone size: few; CDR3 protein: CASSLDRGRYEQYF; CDR3 DNA: TGCGCCAGCAGCTTGGACAGGGGGAGGTACGAGCAGTACTTC
J gene: TRBJ2-3; D gene: TRBD1; V gene: TRBV5-4; clone size: few; CDR3 protein: CASTFRDRGLWFADTQYF; CDR3 DNA: TGTGCCAGCACCTTCCGGGACAGGGGGCTTTGGTTCGCAGATACGCAGTATTTT
J gene: TRBJ1-3; D gene: NA; V gene: TRBV7-3; clone size: many; CDR3 protein: CASSPDTSGNTIYF; CDR3 DNA: TGTGCCAGCAGCCCGGACACCTCTGGAAACACCATATATTTT
J gene: TRBJ1-5; D gene: NA; V gene: TRBV13; clone size: many; CDR3 protein: CASSPGRLNQPQHF; CDR3 DNA: TGTGCCAGCAGCCCAGGTAGGCTCAATCAGCCCCAGCATTTT
J gene: TRBJ1-5; D gene: NA; V gene: TRBV2; clone size: many; CDR3 protein: CASSTGLDQPQHF; CDR3 DNA: TGTGCCAGCAGCACAGGGTTGGATCAGCCCCAGCATTTT
J gene: TRBJ2-1; D gene: NA; V gene: TRBV2; clone size: few; CDR3 protein: CASSAVRGNNEQFF; CDR3 DNA: TGTGCCAGCAGCGCGGTGAGGGGTAACAATGAGCAGTTCTTC
J gene: TRBJ2-7; D gene: TRBD1; V gene: TRBV12-3/TRBV12-4; clone size: few; CDR3 protein: CASRGRGQGILEQYF; CDR3 DNA: TGTGCCAGCAGGGGCCGGGGACAGGGTATTCTCGAGCAGTACTTC
J gene: TRBJ1-1; D gene: NA; V gene: TRBV21-1; clone size: NA; CDR3 protein: CASSKGQGATFF; CDR3 DNA: TGTGCCAGCAGCAAAGGGCAGGGGGCGACTTTCTTT
J gene: TRBJ2-7; D gene: NA; V gene: TRBV25-1; clone size: many; CDR3 protein: CASSEFNYEQYF; CDR3 DNA: TGTGCCAGCAGTGAATTCAACTACGAGCAGTACTTC
J gene: TRBJ2-3; D gene: NA; V gene: TRBV12-3/TRBV12-4; clone size: many; CDR3 protein: CASSAYREGLADTQYF; CDR3 DNA: TGTGCCAGCAGCGCCTATAGGGAAGGATTGGCAGATACGCAGTATTTT
J gene: TRBJ2-1; D gene: TRBD1; V gene: TRBV3-1; clone size: many; CDR3 protein: CASSPYRGPYNEQFF; CDR3 DNA: TGTGCCAGCAGCCCGTACAGGGGGCCCTACAATGAGCAGTTCTTC
J gene: TRBJ2-7; D gene: NA; V gene: TRBV5-1; clone size: many; CDR3 protein: CASSLDPGTYEQYF; CDR3 DNA: TGCGCCAGCAGCTTGGATCCAGGAACCTACGAGCAGTACTTC
J gene: TRBJ2-3; D gene: NA; V gene: TRBV19; clone size: NA; CDR3 protein: CASSLLRQAYTDTQYF; CDR3 DNA: TGTGCCAGTAGCCTCCTCCGACAGGCTTACACAGATACGCAGTATTTT
J gene: TRBJ1-5; D gene: TRBD1; V gene: TRBV29-1; clone size: many; CDR3 protein: CSVTSAGGNQPQHF; CDR3 DNA: TGCAGCGTTACGTCGGCAGGGGGTAATCAGCCCCAGCATTTT
J gene: TRBJ1-1; D gene: NA; V gene: TRBV5-5; clone size: medium-sized; CDR3 protein: CASTLEQVNTEAFF; CDR3 DNA: TGTGCCAGCACCCTCGAGCAGGTAAACACTGAAGCTTTCTTT
J gene: TRBJ1-6; D gene: NA; V gene: TRBV7-2; clone size: NA; CDR3 protein: CASSLVVGQGTYDSPLHF; CDR3 DNA: TGTGCCAGCAGCTTAGTAGTCGGCCAGGGGACCTATGATTCACCCCTCCACTTT
J gene: TRBJ1-2; D gene: NA; V gene: TRBV10-2; clone size: many; CDR3 protein: CASSESFSGLDGYTF; CDR3 DNA: TGCGCCAGCAGTGAGTCTTTCTCAGGACTTGATGGCTACACCTTC
J gene: TRBJ2-3; D gene: TRBD1; V gene: TRBV18; clone size: NA; CDR3 protein: CASSSGQGSTDTQYF; CDR3 DNA: TGTGCCAGCTCATCCGGACAGGGATCCACAGATACGCAGTATTTT
J gene: TRBJ1-1; D gene: NA; V gene: TRBV5-1; clone size: NA; CDR3 protein: CASSLLAATEAFF; CDR3 DNA: TGCGCCAGCAGCTTGTTGGCCGCCACTGAAGCTTTCTTT
J gene: TRBJ2-6; D gene: NA; V gene: TRBV30; clone size: many; CDR3 protein: CAWSVERSGANVLTF; CDR3 DNA: TGTGCCTGGAGTGTGGAAAGGTCAGGGGCCAACGTCCTGACTTTC
J gene: TRBJ2-2; D gene: TRBD1; V gene: TRBV7-6; clone size: many; CDR3 protein: CASSWETGSTGELFF; CDR3 DNA: TGTGCCAGCAGCTGGGAGACAGGGAGCACCGGGGAGCTGTTTTTT
J gene: TRBJ1-2; D gene: NA; V gene: TRBV4-2; clone size: NA; CDR3 protein: CASSQRLGYGYTF; CDR3 DNA: TGTGCCAGCAGCCAACGGTTAGGCTATGGCTACACCTTC
J gene: TRBJ1-1; D gene: NA; V gene: TRBV4-3; clone size: many; CDR3 protein: CASSQGSPTEAFF; CDR3 DNA: TGCGCCAGCAGCCAAGGAAGCCCTACTGAAGCTTTCTTT
J gene: TRBJ2-1; D gene: NA; V gene: TRBV6-5; clone size: many; CDR3 protein: CASSYSSGNEQFF; CDR3 DNA: TGTGCCAGCAGTTACTCGAGTGGGAATGAGCAGTTCTTC
J gene: TRBJ2-2; D gene: NA; V gene: TRBV6-6; clone size: many; CDR3 protein: CASSYSMGGELFF; CDR3 DNA: TGTGCCAGCAGTTACTCGATGGGCGGGGAGCTGTTTTTT
J gene: TRBJ2-7; D gene: NA; V gene: TRBV11-2; clone size: NA; CDR3 protein: CASSSDNSYEQYF; CDR3 DNA: TGTGCCAGCAGCTCGGACAACTCCTACGAGCAGTACTTC
J gene: TRBJ1-5; D gene: NA; V gene: TRBV6-5; clone size: many; CDR3 protein: CASRPGGLGSNQPQHF; CDR3 DNA: TGTGCCAGCAGACCGGGGGGCCTGGGTAGCAATCAGCCCCAGCATTTT
J gene: TRBJ2-3; D gene: TRBD2; V gene: TRBV4-1; clone size: few; CDR3 protein: CASSQVPTSGGALGGDTQYF; CDR3 DNA: TGCGCCAGCAGCCAAGTCCCTACTAGCGGGGGGGCTCTCGGTGGAGATACGCAGTATTTT
J gene: TRBJ1-1; D gene: NA; V gene: TRBV2; clone size: many; CDR3 protein: CASHTEAGKAEAFF; CDR3 DNA: TGTGCCAGCCACACCGAGGCAGGGAAAGCTGAAGCTTTCTTT
J gene: TRBJ1-1; D gene: TRBD1; V gene: TRBV6-5; clone size: many; CDR3 protein: CASSFLLTGTEGGEAFF; CDR3 DNA: TGTGCCAGCAGTTTTCTTTTAACCGGGACAGAAGGGGGCGAAGCTTTCTTT
J gene: TRBJ2-7; D gene: TRBD2; V gene: TRBV20-1; clone size: many; CDR3 protein: CSARIAGGLYEQYF; CDR3 DNA: TGCAGTGCTAGAATAGCGGGGGGCTTATACGAGCAGTACTTC
J gene: TRBJ2-2; D gene: NA; V gene: TRBV7-9; clone size: many; CDR3 protein: CASRSSANTGELFF; CDR3 DNA: TGTGCCAGCAGGTCGAGCGCGAACACCGGGGAGCTGTTTTTT
J gene: TRBJ1-1; D gene: TRBD1; V gene: TRBV27; clone size: many; CDR3 protein: CASSSDRENTEAFF; CDR3 DNA: TGTGCCAGCAGTTCAGACAGGGAGAACACTGAAGCTTTCTTT
J gene: TRBJ2-5; D gene: TRBD2; V gene: TRBV7-8; clone size: many; CDR3 protein: CASSLLAGKETQYF; CDR3 DNA: TGTGCCAGCAGCTTACTAGCGGGGAAAGAGACCCAGTACTTC
J gene: TRBJ2-7; D gene: NA; V gene: TRBV10-3; clone size: NA; CDR3 protein: CAISTSSYEQYF; CDR3 DNA: TGTGCCATTAGTACGAGCTCCTACGAGCAGTACTTC